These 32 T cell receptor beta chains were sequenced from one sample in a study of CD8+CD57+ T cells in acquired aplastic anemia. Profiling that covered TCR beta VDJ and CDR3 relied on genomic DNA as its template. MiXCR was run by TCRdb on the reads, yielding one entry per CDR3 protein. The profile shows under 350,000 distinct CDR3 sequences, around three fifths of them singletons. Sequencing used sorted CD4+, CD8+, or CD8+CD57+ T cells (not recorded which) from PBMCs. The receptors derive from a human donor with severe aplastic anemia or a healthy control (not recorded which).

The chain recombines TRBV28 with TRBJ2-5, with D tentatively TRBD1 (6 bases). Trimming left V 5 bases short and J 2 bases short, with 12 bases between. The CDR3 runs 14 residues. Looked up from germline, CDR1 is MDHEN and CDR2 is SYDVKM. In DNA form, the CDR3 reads TGTGCCAGCAGTCACGAAGGACAGCAAGAGACCCAGTACTTC. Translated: CASSHEGQQETQYF.

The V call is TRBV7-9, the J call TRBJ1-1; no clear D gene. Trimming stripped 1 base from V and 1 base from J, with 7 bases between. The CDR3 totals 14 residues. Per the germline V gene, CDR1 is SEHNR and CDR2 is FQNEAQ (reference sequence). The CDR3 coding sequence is TGTGCCAGCAGCTTAGTTCGGGGGAACACTGAAGCTTTCTTT. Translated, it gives CASSLVRGNTEAFF.

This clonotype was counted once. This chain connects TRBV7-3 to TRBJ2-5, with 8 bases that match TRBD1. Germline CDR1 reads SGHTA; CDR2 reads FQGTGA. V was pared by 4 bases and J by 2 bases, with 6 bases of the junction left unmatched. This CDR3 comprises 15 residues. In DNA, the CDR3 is TGTGCCAGCAGCTCTGGACAGGGAGGTCAAGAGACCCAGTACTTC. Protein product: CASSSGQGGQETQYF. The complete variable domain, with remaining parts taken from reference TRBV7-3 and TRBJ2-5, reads GAGVSQTPSNKVTEKGKYVELRCDPISGHTALYWYRQSLGQGPEFLIYFQGTGAADDSGLPNDRFFAVRPEGSVSTLKIQRTERGDSAVYLCASSSGQGGQETQYFGPGTRLLVL.

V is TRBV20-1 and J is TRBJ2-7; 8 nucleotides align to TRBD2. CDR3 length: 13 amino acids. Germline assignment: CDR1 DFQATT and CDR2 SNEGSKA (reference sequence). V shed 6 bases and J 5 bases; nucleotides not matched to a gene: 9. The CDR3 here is CSATGTSNHEQYF. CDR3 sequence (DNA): TGCAGTGCGACCGGGACTAGTAACCACGAGCAGTACTTC.

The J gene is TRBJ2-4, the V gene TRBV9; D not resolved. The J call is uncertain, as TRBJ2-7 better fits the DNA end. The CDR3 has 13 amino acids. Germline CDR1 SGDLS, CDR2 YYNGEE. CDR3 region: CASSERRSYEQYF. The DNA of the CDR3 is TGTGCCAGCAGCGAAAGACGGTCCTACGAGCAGTACTTC.

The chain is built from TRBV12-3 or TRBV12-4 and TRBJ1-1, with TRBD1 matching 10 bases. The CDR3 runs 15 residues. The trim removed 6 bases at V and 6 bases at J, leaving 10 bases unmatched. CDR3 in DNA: TGTGCCAGCAGCTTACAGGCGACAGGGGGCTCTGAAGCTTTCTTT. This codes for CASSLQATGGSEAFF.

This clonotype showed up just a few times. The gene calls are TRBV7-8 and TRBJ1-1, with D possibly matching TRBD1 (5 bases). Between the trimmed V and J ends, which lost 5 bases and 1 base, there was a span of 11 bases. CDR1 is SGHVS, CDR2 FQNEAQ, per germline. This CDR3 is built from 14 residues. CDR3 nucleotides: TGTGCCAGCAGCAAGGGGACGGCGAACACTGAAGCTTTCTTT. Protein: CASSKGTANTEAFF.

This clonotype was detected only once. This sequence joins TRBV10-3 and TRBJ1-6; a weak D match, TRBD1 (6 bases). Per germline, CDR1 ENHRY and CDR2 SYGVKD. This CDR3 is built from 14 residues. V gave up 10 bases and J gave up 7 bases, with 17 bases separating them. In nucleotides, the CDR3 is TGTGCCACCAAGGCACAGGGCGACAATTCACCCCTCCACTTT. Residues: CATKAQGDNSPLHF.

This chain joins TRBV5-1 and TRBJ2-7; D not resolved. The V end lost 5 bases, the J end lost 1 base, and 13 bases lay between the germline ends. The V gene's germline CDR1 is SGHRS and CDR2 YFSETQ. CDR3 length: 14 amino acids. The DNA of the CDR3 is TGCGCCAGCAGAATGGGGTCTGGGTCCTACGAGCAGTACTTC. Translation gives CASRMGSGSYEQYF.

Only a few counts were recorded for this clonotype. The chain's CDR3 is CASSVAPSDEQFF. The CDR3, as DNA: TGTGCCAGCAGCGTAGCTCCCAGTGATGAGCAGTTCTTC. The chain links TRBV9 to TRBJ2-1; D ambiguous. Germline V lookup: CDR1 SGDLS, CDR2 YYNGEE. CDR3 length: 13 residues. Trimming removed 0 bases from V and 8 bases from J, with 9 bases in between.

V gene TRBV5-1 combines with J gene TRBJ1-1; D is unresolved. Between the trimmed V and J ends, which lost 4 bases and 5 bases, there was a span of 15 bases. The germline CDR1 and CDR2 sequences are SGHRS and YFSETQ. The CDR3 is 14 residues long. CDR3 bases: TGCGCCAGCAGCCAAGATTCCTTGGGGACTGAAGCTTTCTTT. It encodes CASSQDSLGTEAFF.

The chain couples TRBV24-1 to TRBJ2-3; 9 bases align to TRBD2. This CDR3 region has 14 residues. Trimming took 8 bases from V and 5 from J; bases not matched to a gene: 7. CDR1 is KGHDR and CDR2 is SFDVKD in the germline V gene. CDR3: CATKASGNLDTQYF. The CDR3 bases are TGTGCCACCAAAGCTAGCGGGAACTTAGATACGCAGTATTTT.

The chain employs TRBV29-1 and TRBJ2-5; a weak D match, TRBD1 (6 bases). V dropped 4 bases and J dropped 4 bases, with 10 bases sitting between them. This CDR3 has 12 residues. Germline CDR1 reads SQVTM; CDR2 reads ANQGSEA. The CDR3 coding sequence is TGCAGCGTTGGGGGGCGGTCAGAGACCCAGTACTTC. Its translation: CSVGGRSETQYF.

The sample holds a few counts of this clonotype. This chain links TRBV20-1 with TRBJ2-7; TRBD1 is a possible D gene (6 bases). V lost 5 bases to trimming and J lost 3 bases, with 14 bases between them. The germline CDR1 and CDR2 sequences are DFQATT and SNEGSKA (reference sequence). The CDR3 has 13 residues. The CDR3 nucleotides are TGCAGTGCTGCACAGGGTCGAGACTACGAGCAGTACTTC. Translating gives CSAAQGRDYEQYF.

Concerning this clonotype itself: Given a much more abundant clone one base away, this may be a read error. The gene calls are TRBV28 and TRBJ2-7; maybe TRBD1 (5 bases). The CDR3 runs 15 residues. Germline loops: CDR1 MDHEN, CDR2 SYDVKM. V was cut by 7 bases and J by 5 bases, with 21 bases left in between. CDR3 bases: TGTGCCAGCAATACCAACTCGGCAGGGAACCACGAGCAGTACTTC. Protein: CASNTNSAGNHEQYF.

The CDR3 is CASRDSLNEQFF. The DNA of the CDR3 is TGTGCCAGCCGAGACAGTCTAAATGAGCAGTTCTTC. V gene TRBV2 combines with J gene TRBJ2-1; D is possibly TRBD1 (5 bases). The CDR3 extends over 12 amino acids. The ends were cut back, 8 bases at V and 7 bases at J, with 12 bases in the middle. Germline V gene data show CDR1 as SNHLY and CDR2 as FYNNEI.

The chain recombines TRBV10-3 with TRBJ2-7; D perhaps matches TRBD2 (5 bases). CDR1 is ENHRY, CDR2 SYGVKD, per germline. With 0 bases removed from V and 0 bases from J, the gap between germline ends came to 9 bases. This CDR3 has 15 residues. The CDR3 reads CAISESSAVSYEQYF. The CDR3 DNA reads TGTGCCATCAGTGAGTCTAGCGCGGTCTCCTACGAGCAGTACTTC.

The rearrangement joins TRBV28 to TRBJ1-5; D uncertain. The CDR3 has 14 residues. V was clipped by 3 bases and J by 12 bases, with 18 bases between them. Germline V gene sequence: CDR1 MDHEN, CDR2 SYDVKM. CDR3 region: CASSLVGEGYHQHF. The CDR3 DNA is TGTGCCAGCAGTTTGGTCGGGGAAGGGTATCACCAGCATTTT.

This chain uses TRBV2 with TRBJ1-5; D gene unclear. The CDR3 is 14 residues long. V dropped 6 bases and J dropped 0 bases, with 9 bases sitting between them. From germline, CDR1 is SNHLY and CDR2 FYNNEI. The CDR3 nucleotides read TGTGCCAGCAGGGACTCGACTAGCAATCAGCCCCAGCATTTT. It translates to CASRDSTSNQPQHF.

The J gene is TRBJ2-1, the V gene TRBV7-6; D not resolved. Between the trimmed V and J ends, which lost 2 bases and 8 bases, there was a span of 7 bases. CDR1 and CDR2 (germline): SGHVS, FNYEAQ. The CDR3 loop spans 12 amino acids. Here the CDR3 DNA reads TGTGCCAGCAGCTTATCGGGTCATGAGCAGTTCTTC. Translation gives CASSLSGHEQFF.

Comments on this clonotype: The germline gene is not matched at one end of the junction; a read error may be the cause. This chain's CDR3 is CASSPGWWPIFF. Here the CDR3 DNA reads TGTGCCAGCAGCCCGGGGTGGTGGCCCATATTTTTT. The V call is TRBV7-3, the J call TRBJ1-3; no definite D call. The CDR3 has 12 residues. Germline-derived CDR1 and CDR2 are SGHTA and FQGTGA.

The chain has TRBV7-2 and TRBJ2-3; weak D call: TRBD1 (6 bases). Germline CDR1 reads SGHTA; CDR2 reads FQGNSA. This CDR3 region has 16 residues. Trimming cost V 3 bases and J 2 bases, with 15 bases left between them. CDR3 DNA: TGTGCCAGCAGCTTCGGAAGTGGACAGATCACAGATACGCAGTATTTT. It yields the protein CASSFGSGQITDTQYF.

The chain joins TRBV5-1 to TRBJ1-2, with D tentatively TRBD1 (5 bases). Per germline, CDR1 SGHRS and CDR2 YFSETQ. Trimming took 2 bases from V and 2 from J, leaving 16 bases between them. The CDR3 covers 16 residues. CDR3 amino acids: CASSLPSTAGNYGYTF. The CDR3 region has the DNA TGCGCCAGCAGCTTACCCTCGACAGCGGGAAACTATGGCTACACCTTC.

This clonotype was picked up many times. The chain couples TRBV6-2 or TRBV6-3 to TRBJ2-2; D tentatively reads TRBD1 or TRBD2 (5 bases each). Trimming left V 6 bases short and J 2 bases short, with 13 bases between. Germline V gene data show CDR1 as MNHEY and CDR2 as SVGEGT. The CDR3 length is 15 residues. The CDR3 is CASRSTGLNTGELFF. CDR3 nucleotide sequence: TGTGCCAGCAGGTCCACAGGACTCAACACCGGGGAGCTGTTTTTT.

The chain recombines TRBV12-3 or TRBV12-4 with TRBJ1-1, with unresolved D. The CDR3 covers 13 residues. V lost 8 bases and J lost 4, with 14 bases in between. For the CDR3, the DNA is TGTGCCAGCCAATACACTAGGGCCACTGAAGCTTTCTTT. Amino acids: CASQYTRATEAFF.

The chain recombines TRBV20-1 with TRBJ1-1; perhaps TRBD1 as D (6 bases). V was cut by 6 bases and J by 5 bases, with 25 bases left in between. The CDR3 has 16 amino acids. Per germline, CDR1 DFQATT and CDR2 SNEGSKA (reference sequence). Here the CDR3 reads CSASSTEVGAVTEAFF. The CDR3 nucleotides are TGCAGTGCCAGCTCCACAGAGGTGGGGGCGGTAACTGAAGCTTTCTTT.

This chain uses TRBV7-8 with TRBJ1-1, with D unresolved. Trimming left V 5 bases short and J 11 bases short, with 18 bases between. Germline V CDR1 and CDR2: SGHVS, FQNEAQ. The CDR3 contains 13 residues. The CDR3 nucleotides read TGTGCCAGCAGCATAGTGGTGTGGGAAGGGGCTTTCTTT. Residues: CASSIVVWEGAFF.

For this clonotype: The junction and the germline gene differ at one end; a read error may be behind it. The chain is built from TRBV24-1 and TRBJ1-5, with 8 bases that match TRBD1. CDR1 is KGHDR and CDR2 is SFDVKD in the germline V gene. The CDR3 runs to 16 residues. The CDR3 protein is CSARLPGQGGNQPQHF. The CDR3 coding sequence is TGCAGTGCTAGATTACCCGGACAGGGAGGCAATCAGCCCCAGCATTTT.

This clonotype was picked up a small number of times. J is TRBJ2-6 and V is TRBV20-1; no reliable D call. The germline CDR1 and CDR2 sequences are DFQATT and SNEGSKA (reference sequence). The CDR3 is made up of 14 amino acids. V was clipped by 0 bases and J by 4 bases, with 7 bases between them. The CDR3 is CSAREGFGANVLTF. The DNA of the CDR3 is TGCAGTGCTAGAGAAGGGTTCGGGGCCAACGTCCTGACTTTC.

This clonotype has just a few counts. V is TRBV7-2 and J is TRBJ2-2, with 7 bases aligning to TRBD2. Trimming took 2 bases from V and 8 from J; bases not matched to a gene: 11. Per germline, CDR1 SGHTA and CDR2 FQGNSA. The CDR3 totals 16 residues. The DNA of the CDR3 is TGTGCCAGCAGCTTACTGCCAACGGGAGGAGGGGGGGAGCTGTTTTTT. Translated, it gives CASSLLPTGGGGELFF.

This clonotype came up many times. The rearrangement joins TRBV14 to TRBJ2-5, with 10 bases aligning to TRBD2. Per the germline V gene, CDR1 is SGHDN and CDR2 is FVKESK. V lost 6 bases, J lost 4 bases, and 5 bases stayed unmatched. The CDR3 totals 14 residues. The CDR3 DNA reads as TGTGCCAGCAGACTAGCGGGGCTAGGAGAGACCCAGTACTTC. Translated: CASRLAGLGETQYF.

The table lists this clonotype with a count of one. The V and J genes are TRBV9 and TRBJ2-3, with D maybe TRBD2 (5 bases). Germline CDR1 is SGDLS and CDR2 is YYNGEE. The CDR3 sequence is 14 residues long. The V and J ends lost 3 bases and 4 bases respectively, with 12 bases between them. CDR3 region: CASSARADADTQYF. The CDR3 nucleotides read TGTGCCAGCAGCGCGAGAGCGGACGCAGATACGCAGTATTTT.